This passage covers 23 T cell receptor beta chains from one sample sequenced in a study of cytomegalovirus exposure and HLA in healthy donors. Primers for the PCR totalled 60 Vbeta and 13 Jbeta. Sequenced by immunoSEQ multiplex PCR; TCRdb stores in-frame clones only, minus some. In the table there are 150,000 to 200,000 clones, roughly two thirds of which are singletons. The sequenced material came from PBMCs. Receptors originate from a woman between 18 and 29 years old in good health and CMV-seropositive.

This clone was observed a handful of times. V is TRBV28 and J is TRBJ1-1; weak D call: TRBD1 (5 bases). The V and J ends lost 6 bases and 0 bases respectively, with 8 bases between them. This CDR3 comprises 13 residues. The germline CDR1 and CDR2 sequences are MDHEN and SYDVKM. In nucleotides, the CDR3 is TGTGCCAGCAGGCCGGACATGAACACTGAAGCTTTCTTT. Translated: CASRPDMNTEAFF.

V is TRBV29-1 and J is TRBJ1-1; maybe TRBD1 (6 bases). The length of the CDR3 is 14 residues. Germline CDR1 and CDR2: SQVTM and ANQGSEA. V shed 0 bases and J shed 3 bases, with 11 bases lying between them. CDR3 nucleotides: TGCAGCGTTGAAGATCCAGGGGTGGACACTGAAGCTTTCTTT. Encoded protein: CSVEDPGVDTEAFF.

V usage is TRBV6-1 and J usage is TRBJ1-2, with 9 bases lining up with TRBD1. This CDR3 has 15 residues. CDR1 is MNHNS and CDR2 is SASEGT in the germline V gene. V shed 2 bases, J shed 4 bases, and the junction held 5 bases outside the gene matches. The CDR3 loop reads CASSEWGQGGYGYTF. As DNA, the CDR3 is TGTGCCAGCAGTGAATGGGGACAGGGAGGCTATGGCTACACCTTC.

The chain employs TRBV5-1 and TRBJ2-3, with 8 nucleotides matching TRBD1. The ends lost 4 bases at V and 1 base at J; junction bases unmatched: 8. The CDR3 length is 16 residues. The germline V gene has CDR1 SGHRS and CDR2 YFSETQ. The CDR3 nucleotides read TGCGCCAGCAGCATTCCAGGGGGCCTTCGCACAGATACGCAGTATTTT. This encodes CASSIPGGLRTDTQYF.

V is TRBV7-9 and J is TRBJ1-6; 9 bases line up with TRBD1. The germline CDR1 and CDR2 sequences are SEHNR and FQNEAQ (reference sequence). The CDR3 totals 19 residues. Germline trimming cut 2 bases from V and 10 bases from J; bases unmatched to any gene: 18. CDR3 amino acids: CASSLWFGVGGTGTSPLHF. DNA of the CDR3: TGTGCCAGCAGCTTATGGTTTGGTGTTGGGGGGACAGGGACATCACCCCTCCACTTT.

The chain couples TRBV19 to TRBJ2-1; 8 positions match TRBD2. Germline values: CDR1 LNHDA, CDR2 SQIVND (reference sequence). This CDR3 has 16 amino acids. V lost 0 bases, J lost 1 base, and 2 bases stayed unmatched. CDR3 amino acids: CASSIESGSSYNEQFF. DNA for the CDR3: TGTGCCAGTAGTATAGAAAGCGGGAGTTCCTACAATGAGCAGTTCTTC.

J is TRBJ2-1 and V is TRBV6-5, with 7 bases aligning to TRBD1. Germline-derived CDR1 and CDR2 are MNHEY and SVGAGI. Trimming removed 6 bases from V and 2 bases from J; junction bases left unmatched: 7. The CDR3 covers 15 residues. The CDR3 DNA is TGTGCCAGCAGACCGACAGGGCTTACCTACAATGAGCAGTTCTTC. Its translation: CASRPTGLTYNEQFF.

The V call is TRBV7-8, the J call TRBJ2-5; 10 nucleotides line up with TRBD2. The J call could be wrong; TRBJ2-7 is a better fit for the DNA end. The CDR3 is 16 residues long. Germline CDR1 reads SGHVS; CDR2 reads FQNEAQ. CDR3 in DNA: TGTGCCAGCAGCTTAGCGAGACTAGCGGGCACCTACGAGCAGTACTTC. Translation: CASSLARLAGTYEQYF.

This clone was counted a few times. The gene calls are TRBV18 and TRBJ2-3, with D perhaps TRBD2 (6 bases). Trimming left V 2 bases short and J 4 bases short, with 13 bases between. In germline, CDR1 is KGHSH, CDR2 LQKENI. This CDR3 has 15 residues. As DNA, the CDR3 is TGTGCCAGCTCACCATCGGCGGGGCGCGCAGATACGCAGTATTTT. Its protein product is CASSPSAGRADTQYF.

This clone appeared a few times. The chain links TRBV9 to TRBJ1-1; 10 bases map to TRBD1. V trimming: 0 bases; J trimming: 7 bases; junction bases outside the gene matches: 3. This CDR3 spans 14 amino acids. Germline assignment: CDR1 SGDLS and CDR2 YYNGEE. The CDR3 region is CASSVEGTGDEAFF. The CDR3 bases are TGTGCCAGCAGCGTAGAGGGGACAGGGGATGAAGCTTTCTTT.

The chain has TRBV4-1 and TRBJ2-3, with a possible D match to TRBD2 (5 bases). Trimming shortened V by 2 bases and J by 6 bases, and 15 bases separated the two germline ends. The CDR3 contains 15 residues. Germline CDR1 is MGHRA and CDR2 is YSYEKL. The CDR3 nucleotides are TGCGCCAGCAGCCAATACACTAGAGGTAGGGATACGCAGTATTTT. It is translated as CASSQYTRGRDTQYF.

The V and J genes are TRBV27 and TRBJ2-1; D is ambiguous. Germline CDR1 is MNHEY and CDR2 is SMNVEV (reference sequence). Deletions cut 2 bases from V and 10 bases from J, with 12 bases between. This CDR3 has 13 residues. CDR3 residues: CASSLTAFSEQFF. The CDR3 region has the DNA TGTGCCAGCAGTTTAACAGCCTTCTCGGAGCAGTTCTTC.

The rearrangement links TRBV4-3 to TRBJ2-5, with 14 bases that match TRBD2. Germline V lookup: CDR1 LGHNA, CDR2 YSLEER. Unmatched junction bases numbered 2, after V lost 3 bases and J lost 5 bases. The CDR3 is 15 residues long. CDR3 DNA sequence: TGCGCCAGCAGCCAGGGACTAGCGGGGGCTGAGACCCAGTACTTC. It translates to CASSQGLAGAETQYF.

This clone was observed a single time. V usage is TRBV6-1 and J usage is TRBJ1-2, with D hard to call. In germline, CDR1 is MNHNS, CDR2 SASEGT. Trimming took 1 base from V and 5 from J, leaving 5 bases between them. CDR3 size: 12 residues. CDR3 sequence reads: CASSEGDYGYTF. In DNA, the CDR3 is TGTGCCAGCAGTGAAGGCGATTATGGCTACACCTTC.

The gene calls are TRBV19 and TRBJ2-5; a possible D gene is TRBD1 (5 bases). The J call may not be correct, given that the DNA end is closer to TRBJ2-7. CDR1 and CDR2 from the germline V gene are LNHDA and SQIVND (reference sequence). This CDR3 is built from 16 residues. The CDR3 region is CASTSKVGAATYEQYF. In DNA, the CDR3 is TGTGCCAGTACCTCCAAAGTAGGGGCGGCGACCTACGAGCAGTACTTC.

This clone was counted between two and nine times. The chain recombines TRBV5-1 with TRBJ1-4, with D possibly matching TRBD1 (6 bases). The germline V gene encodes CDR1 SGHRS and CDR2 YFSETQ. V lost 7 bases and J 5 bases, leaving 15 bases between the germline ends. The CDR3 runs to 14 residues. This CDR3 reads CASGPGTPNEKLFF. The CDR3 region has the DNA TGCGCCAGCGGTCCCGGGACACCGAATGAAAAACTGTTTTTT.

The chain links TRBV11-1 to TRBJ2-7; maybe TRBD1 (6 bases). The CDR3 extends over 13 amino acids. V was clipped by 4 bases and J by 2 bases, with 9 bases between them. Germline V gene data show CDR1 as SGHAT and CDR2 as FQDESV (reference sequence). CDR3: CASSSDSPYEQYF. The CDR3 DNA sequence: TGTGCCAGCAGCTCGGACAGTCCCTACGAGCAGTACTTC.

This clone was detected a few times. The CDR3 DNA sequence: TGTGCCAGCCGGGACAGCTATAATTCACCCCTCCACTTT. It yields the protein CASRDSYNSPLHF. The chain is built from TRBV2 and TRBJ1-6; 7 bases agree with TRBD1. Germline CDR1 reads SNHLY; CDR2 reads FYNNEI. The CDR3 length is 13 residues. The V and J ends lost 8 bases and 3 bases, in that order; junction bases with no gene match: 1.

This clone was detected only a few times. V gene TRBV9 combines with J gene TRBJ2-1; possible D gene TRBD2, 6 bases. The CDR3 loop spans 14 amino acids. The germline V gene encodes CDR1 SGDLS and CDR2 YYNGEE. Trimming stripped 3 bases from V and 4 bases from J, with 11 bases between. The CDR3 DNA reads TGTGCCAGCAGCGCACGGGACTTTTACAATGAGCAGTTCTTC. It encodes CASSARDFYNEQFF.

The V call is TRBV27, the J call TRBJ2-7; 8 nucleotides line up with TRBD1. Unmatched junction bases numbered 6, after V lost 2 bases and J lost 3 bases. This CDR3 contains 15 residues. The germline V gene has CDR1 MNHEY and CDR2 SMNVEV (reference sequence). In DNA form, the CDR3 reads TGTGCCAGCAGTTTAGGGGCAGGGGGCTTCTACGAGCAGTACTTC. This codes for CASSLGAGGFYEQYF.

J is TRBJ2-7 and V is TRBV4-1, with 7 bases fitting TRBD1. J was trimmed by 4 bases and V by 0 bases; bases with no gene match: 6. CDR1 and CDR2 from the germline V gene are MGHRA and YSYEKL. The CDR3 runs 15 residues. CDR3 in DNA: TGCGCCAGCAGCCAAGACGGGACAGCAGTTTACGAGCAGTACTTC. The encoded protein is CASSQDGTAVYEQYF.

The chain links TRBV7-8 to TRBJ2-7; TRBD1 might be the D (6 bases). The length of the CDR3 is 17 residues. Trimming cost V 2 bases and J 2 bases, with 19 bases left between them. Germline CDR1 and CDR2: SGHVS and FQNEAQ. The CDR3 reads CASSLTSGRGGTYEQYF. CDR3 DNA: TGTGCCAGCAGCTTAACGTCAGGGAGAGGGGGTACCTACGAGCAGTACTTC.

This clone came up a few times. The V gene is TRBV18, the J gene TRBJ2-7; no clear D gene. V lost 0 bases to trimming and J lost 2 bases, with 11 bases between them. CDR3 length: 15 residues. From germline, CDR1 is KGHSH and CDR2 LQKENI. In nucleotides, the CDR3 is TGTGCCAGCTCACCACCGACATCCCACACCTACGAGCAGTACTTC. Residues: CASSPPTSHTYEQYF.